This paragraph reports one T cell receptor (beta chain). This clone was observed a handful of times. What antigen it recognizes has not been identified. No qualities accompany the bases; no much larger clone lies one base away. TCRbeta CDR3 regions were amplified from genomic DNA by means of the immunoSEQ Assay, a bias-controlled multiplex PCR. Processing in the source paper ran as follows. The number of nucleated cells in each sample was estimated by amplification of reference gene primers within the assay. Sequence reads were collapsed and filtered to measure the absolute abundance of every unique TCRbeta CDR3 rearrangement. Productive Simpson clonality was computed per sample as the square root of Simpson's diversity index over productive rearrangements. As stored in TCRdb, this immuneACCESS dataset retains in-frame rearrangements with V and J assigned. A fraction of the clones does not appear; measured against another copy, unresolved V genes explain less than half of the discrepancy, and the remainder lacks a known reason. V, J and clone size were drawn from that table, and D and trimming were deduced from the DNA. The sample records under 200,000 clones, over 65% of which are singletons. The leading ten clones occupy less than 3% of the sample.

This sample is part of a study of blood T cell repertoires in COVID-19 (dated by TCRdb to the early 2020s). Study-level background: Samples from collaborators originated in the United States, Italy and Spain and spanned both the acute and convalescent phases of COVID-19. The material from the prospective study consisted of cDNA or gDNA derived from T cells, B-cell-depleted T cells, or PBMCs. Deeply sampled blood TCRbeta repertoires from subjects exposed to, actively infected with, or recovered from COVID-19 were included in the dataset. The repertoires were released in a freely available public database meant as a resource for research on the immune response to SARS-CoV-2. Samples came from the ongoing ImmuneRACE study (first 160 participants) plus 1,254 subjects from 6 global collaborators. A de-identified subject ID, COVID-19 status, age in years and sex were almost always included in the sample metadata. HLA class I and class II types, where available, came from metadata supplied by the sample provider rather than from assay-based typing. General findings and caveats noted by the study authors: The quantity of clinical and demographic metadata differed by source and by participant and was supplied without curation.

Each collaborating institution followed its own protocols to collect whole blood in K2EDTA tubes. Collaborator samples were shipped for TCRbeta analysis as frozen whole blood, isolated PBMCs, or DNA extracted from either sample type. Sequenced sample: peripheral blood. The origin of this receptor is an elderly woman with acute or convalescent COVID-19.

Here is the DNA: TGTGCCAGCAGCCGGGACTTCATGAACACTGAAGCTTTCTTT. Its protein is CASSRDFMNTEAFF. The chain is assembled from TRBV6-5 and TRBJ1-1; 5 matching bases give a weak D call of TRBD1. The CDR3 sequence holds 14 residues, the cysteine and phenylalanine included. Only the CDR3 part of the read is kept: 42 bases, read in frame from the first base. CDR1 and CDR2 were assigned from the germline V gene as MNHEY and SVGAGI. At the junction V is shortened by 6 bases and J by 0 bases, with 11 bases in between.